These 12 T cell receptor beta chains were sequenced from one sample in a study of graft-versus-host responses after intestinal transplantation. The data were produced by immunoSEQ multiplex PCR, yet TCRdb's version contains in-frame clones alone and is incomplete. The table lists 90,000 to 120,000 clones, over 80% of them singletons. These receptors have no identified antigens. The material was unstimulated CD4+ T cells sorted from spleen or lymph node cells, obtained before transplant. All receptors come from a human donor who was the organ donor for an intestinal transplant.

The J gene is TRBJ1-1, the V gene TRBV5-1, with a possible D match to TRBD1 (5 bases). The CDR3 contains 13 residues. Germline V CDR1 and CDR2: SGHRS, YFSETQ. Trimming stripped 4 bases from V and 3 bases from J, with 10 bases between. The CDR3 DNA is TGCGCCAGCAGCGGTGACAGAGACACTGAAGCTTTCTTT. Amino acids: CASSGDRDTEAFF. The whole variable domain, filled in from reference TRBV5-1 and TRBJ1-1, reads KAGVTQTPRYLIKTRGQQVTLSCSPISGHRSVSWYQQTPGQGLQFLFEYFSETQRNKGNFPGRFSGRQFSNSRSEMNVSTLELGDSALYLCASSGDRDTEAFFGQGTRLTVV.

This chain uses TRBV10-2 with TRBJ2-2, with 8 nucleotides matching TRBD1. Germline-derived CDR1 and CDR2 are WSHSY and SAAADI. Trimming at V came to 7 bases and at J to 6 bases, leaving 16 bases not matched to a gene. This CDR3 is built from 17 residues. The CDR3 sequence is CASTSRSGRGRSGELFF. The CDR3 DNA is TGCGCCAGCACCTCGAGGTCGGGCAGGGGGCGGTCCGGGGAGCTGTTTTTT.

Points on this clone: Since no conserved phenylalanine or tryptophan closes the CDR3, a read error is the likely cause. The gene calls are TRBV5-1 and TRBJ2-2, with TRBD1 identical over 9 bases. V was clipped by 8 bases and J by 7 bases; unmatched bases: 9. This CDR3 has 14 amino acids. From germline, CDR1 is SGHRS and CDR2 YFSETQ. In DNA form, the CDR3 reads TGCGCCAGTCTCCGGGACAGGGAATTCGGGGAGCTGTTTTCT. Translation: CASLRDREFGELFS.

The V and J genes are TRBV6-5 and TRBJ1-1, with D possibly TRBD1 on 5 matching bases. Germline V gene data show CDR1 as MNHEY and CDR2 as SVGAGI. CDR3 length equals 15 residues. Trimming took 2 bases from V and 1 from J, leaving 11 bases between them. The CDR3 is CASSYPGTSNTEAFF. CDR3 sequence (DNA): TGTGCCAGCAGTTACCCCGGGACCTCGAACACTGAAGCTTTCTTT.

V gene TRBV6-5 combines with J gene TRBJ2-7, with 10 bases identical to TRBD1. The CDR3 length is 13 residues. From germline, CDR1 is MNHEY and CDR2 SVGAGI. The V gene end was trimmed by 10 bases and the J gene end by 3 bases; junction bases not matched to a gene: 6. The CDR3 here is CATLTGGIYEQYF. Written as DNA, the CDR3 is TGTGCCACCCTGACAGGGGGCATCTACGAGCAGTACTTC.

This rearrangement joins TRBV19 to TRBJ1-2, with 7 nucleotides matching TRBD1. V shed 6 bases, J shed 4 bases, and the junction held 2 bases outside the gene matches. This CDR3 has 12 amino acids. Per the germline V gene, CDR1 is LNHDA and CDR2 is SQIVND (reference sequence). The CDR3 nucleotides read TGTGCCAGTAGGGGACAGATCTATGGCTACACCTTC. Its protein product is CASRGQIYGYTF.

This clone has more than one count but fewer than ten. The V call is TRBV2, the J call TRBJ2-2, with a tentative D call TRBD1 (6 bases). CDR3 length: 16 amino acids. V gave up 3 bases and J gave up 0 bases, with 11 bases separating them. Per germline, CDR1 SNHLY and CDR2 FYNNEI. The chain's CDR3 is CASSDRGQANTGELFF. The DNA of the CDR3 is TGTGCCAGCAGTGACCGGGGACAAGCGAACACCGGGGAGCTGTTTTTT.

The V gene is TRBV5-4, the J gene TRBJ2-7; D call uncertain. This CDR3 comprises 14 residues. The V end lost 0 bases, the J end lost 1 base, and 8 bases lay between the germline ends. CDR1 and CDR2 (germline): SGHNT, YYREEE (reference sequence). The CDR3: CASSLGTTSYEQYF. The CDR3 bases are TGTGCCAGCAGCTTGGGGACCACATCCTACGAGCAGTACTTC.

The rearrangement joins TRBV7-2 to TRBJ1-3, with unresolved D. The V gene lost 8 bases and the J gene lost 0 bases, with 17 bases spanning the gap. This CDR3 has 16 residues. Germline CDR1 reads SGHTA; CDR2 reads FQGNSA. CDR3 region: CASGASTRGSGNTIYF. In nucleotides, the CDR3 is TGTGCCAGCGGCGCCTCAACCCGGGGCTCTGGAAACACCATATATTTT.

The chain employs TRBV6-5 and TRBJ2-3; the D is unclear. The V gene's germline CDR1 is MNHEY and CDR2 SVGAGI. This CDR3 spans 14 amino acids. V shed 2 bases and J shed 6 bases, with 12 bases lying between them. The CDR3 DNA is TGTGCCAGCAGTTACGGGATAGGGATGGATACGCAGTATTTT. It translates to CASSYGIGMDTQYF.

The chain joins TRBV30 to TRBJ2-5; 10 bases are shared with TRBD2. V trimming: 3 bases; J trimming: 5 bases; junction bases outside the gene matches: 3. Germline loops: CDR1 GTSNPN, CDR2 SVGIG (reference sequence). This CDR3 region has 13 residues. The CDR3 DNA is TGTGCCTGGAGAAAGGGACTAGCGGAGACCCAGTACTTC. Amino acid sequence: CAWRKGLAETQYF.

The chain is built from TRBV7-3 and TRBJ2-7, with D perhaps TRBD1 (6 bases). There are 15 residues in the CDR3. The V end was cut by 6 bases, the J end by 2 bases, with 17 bases between. CDR1 is SGHTA, CDR2 FQGTGA, per germline. The CDR3 spells CASSRSQGPTYEQYF. CDR3 sequence (DNA): TGTGCCAGCAGTCGGTCGCAGGGGCCCACCTACGAGCAGTACTTC.